The source of this TCR beta chain is a study of cytomegalovirus exposure and HLA in healthy donors. Study background: An earlier analysis found roughly 110 million unique TCR beta sequences from around 180 million T cells.

V was pared by 6 bases and J by 4 bases, with 10 bases between. The CDR3 length is 14 residues. CDR1 and CDR2 (germline): LNHNV, YYDKDF (reference sequence). With respect to this clone: Its antigen is not identified.

PCR used 60 Vbeta primers and 13 Jbeta primers. TCRdb's table, derived via immunoSEQ multiplex PCR, lists solely in-frame clones and lacks some. The table has more than 95,000 clones, more than 75% seen once; the top ten hold roughly 13%. Study-wide results and caveats: With further analysis later on, most CMV-associated TCR beta chains appeared HLA-restricted. Certain indistinguishable V segments, among them TRBV6-2 and TRBV6-3, were excluded. Later analysis revealed greater clonal expansion in HLA-associated TCR beta chains than in equally common others.

V usage is TRBV15 and J usage is TRBJ2-6; a possible D gene is TRBD2 (5 bases). Sequenced input: PBMCs. The origin of this receptor is an older woman in good health and CMV-seropositive. CDR3 sequence: CATRPGYGANVLTF. CDR3 in DNA: TGTGCCACCAGGCCGGGGTACGGGGCCAACGTCCTGACTTTC. The complete variable domain, with remaining parts taken from reference TRBV15 and TRBJ2-6, reads DAMVIQNPRYQVTQFGKPVTLSCSQTLNHNVMYWYQQKSSQAPKLLFHYYDKDFNNEADTPDNFQSRRPNTSFCFLDIRSPGLGDTAMYLCATRPGYGANVLTFGAGSRLTVL.